These 20 T cell receptor beta chains were sequenced from one sample in a study of long-term antiretroviral therapy in people with HIV. This was the immunoSEQ v3.0 assay at survey level. The table came from immunoSEQ multiplex PCR; TCRdb's copy has only in-frame clones and leaves some out. The profile shows about 20,000 clones, over 75% of them singletons. The starting material was unsorted PBMCs, obtained about 4.5 years before starting antiretroviral therapy. The source is a woman in her 30s with HIV.

This sequence joins TRBV4-3 and TRBJ2-2; TRBD2 aligns across 7 bases. CDR1 is LGHNA, CDR2 YSLEER, per germline. The CDR3 sequence is 15 residues long. The junction had 4 bases not matched to a gene; V was cut back by 0 bases and J by 6 bases. In DNA form, the CDR3 reads TGCGCCAGCAGCCAAGATTTGACTAGCTCCGGGGAGCTGTTTTTT. Amino acid sequence: CASSQDLTSSGELFF.

The chain links TRBV7-9 to TRBJ2-1; TRBD2 aligns across 7 bases. The V and J ends lost 3 bases and 7 bases, in that order; junction bases with no gene match: 6. CDR1 and CDR2 from the germline V gene are SEHNR and FQNEAQ (reference sequence). The length of the CDR3 is 14 residues. CDR3 amino acids: CASSFGGYLNEQFF. The CDR3, as DNA: TGTGCCAGCAGCTTCGGGGGGTACCTGAATGAGCAGTTCTTC.

This chain uses TRBV7-2 with TRBJ1-4; D is unclear. The CDR3 contains 16 residues. Trimming took off 5 bases at V and 5 bases at J, with 18 bases between the two ends. Germline CDR1 is SGHTA and CDR2 is FQGNSA. The CDR3 DNA is TGTGCCAGCAGCGCCGGGCCCGATAGATTCAATGAAAAACTGTTTTTT. Its translation: CASSAGPDRFNEKLFF.

The chain uses TRBV7-2 and TRBJ2-7, with a weak D call TRBD1 (6 bases). The germline CDR1 and CDR2 sequences are SGHTA and FQGNSA. This CDR3 is 13 amino acids long. The ends were cut back, 5 bases at V and 2 bases at J, with 10 bases in the middle. CDR3 DNA: TGTGCCAGCAGCCCGGACAGACCCTACGAGCAGTACTTC. Translating it yields CASSPDRPYEQYF.

The chain carries TRBV14 and TRBJ1-6, with 7 bases lining up with TRBD1. Germline V gives CDR1 SGHDN, CDR2 FVKESK. This CDR3 has 18 amino acids. V was pared by 3 bases and J by 6 bases, with 14 bases of the junction left unmatched. CDR3 region: CASSQQRYRGQRNSPLHF. CDR3 in DNA: TGTGCCAGCAGCCAGCAGAGGTATCGGGGACAGCGTAATTCACCCCTCCACTTT.

The rearrangement joins TRBV7-8 to TRBJ2-7, with TRBD1 matching over 9 bases. This CDR3 contains 15 residues. Germline-derived CDR1 and CDR2 are SGHVS and FQNEAQ. J lost 2 bases, V lost 5 bases, and 7 bases had no gene match. The DNA of the CDR3 is TGTGCCAGCAGCCCTAGGGGGGACAGGGCCTACGAGCAGTACTTC. Protein: CASSPRGDRAYEQYF.

This clone was picked up a small number of times. V is TRBV6-5 and J is TRBJ1-1; D call uncertain. V was pared by 0 bases and J by 7 bases, with 6 bases between. The CDR3 is 12 residues long. CDR1 and CDR2 (germline): MNHEY, SVGAGI. CDR3 nucleotide sequence: TGTGCCAGCAGTTACTCGTCGGGTGAAGCTTTCTTT. It codes for CASSYSSGEAFF.

The genes are TRBV7-9 and TRBJ1-1; no reliable D call. The CDR3 consists of 14 residues. Germline values: CDR1 SEHNR, CDR2 FQNEAQ (reference sequence). Trimming left V 4 bases short and J 0 bases short, with 9 bases between. The CDR3 loop reads CASSSPYLNTEAFF. DNA of the CDR3: TGTGCCAGCAGCTCTCCCTATCTGAACACTGAAGCTTTCTTT.

The gene calls are TRBV9 and TRBJ1-6; D ambiguous. The CDR3 is 13 amino acids. The ends were cut back, 0 bases at V and 9 bases at J, with 7 bases in the middle. Germline V gene data show CDR1 as SGDLS and CDR2 as YYNGEE. CDR3 in amino acids: CASSVGTSSPLHF. The DNA for the CDR3 is TGTGCCAGCAGCGTAGGAACAAGTTCACCCCTCCACTTT.

V usage is TRBV19 and J usage is TRBJ1-2, with a weak D call TRBD1 (6 bases). The germline V gene encodes CDR1 LNHDA and CDR2 SQIVND (reference sequence). There are 14 residues in the CDR3. The V gene lost 4 bases and the J gene lost 8 bases, with 17 bases spanning the gap. The DNA of the CDR3 is TGTGCCAGTAGTACCCCAGGGGATCGTCGCGGCTACACCTTC. Its protein is CASSTPGDRRGYTF.

V usage is TRBV4-3 and J usage is TRBJ1-2; possible D gene TRBD1, 5 bases. V shed 0 bases and J shed 2 bases, with 13 bases lying between them. This CDR3 comprises 16 residues. Germline CDR1 LGHNA, CDR2 YSLEER. CDR3 bases: TGCGCCAGCAGCCAAGAGCTGGGGGACCAAAACTATGGCTACACCTTC. This gives the protein CASSQELGDQNYGYTF.

The chain combines TRBV6-5 with TRBJ1-6; no firm D call. Germline CDR1 MNHEY, CDR2 SVGAGI. V was shortened by 9 bases and J by 0 bases, with 9 bases between the two germline ends. The CDR3 consists of 14 residues. The CDR3 region has the DNA TGTGCCAGTCCAACCAGCTCCTATAATTCACCCCTCCACTTT. Translation: CASPTSSYNSPLHF.

The rearrangement links TRBV18 to TRBJ1-2, with D perhaps matching TRBD1 (5 bases). This CDR3 region has 16 residues. V lost 1 base to trimming and J lost 4 bases, with 16 bases between them. The V gene's germline CDR1 is KGHSH and CDR2 LQKENI. For the CDR3, the DNA is TGTGCCAGCTCACCACAGAAGCCCGGGACGGCCTATGGCTACACCTTC. Translating gives CASSPQKPGTAYGYTF. The entire variable domain, with the rest obtained from reference TRBV18 and TRBJ1-2, is as follows: NAGVMQNPRHLVRRRGQEARLRCSPMKGHSHVYWYRQLPEEGLKFMVYLQKENIIDESGMPKERFSAEFPKEGPSILRIQQVVRGDSAAYFCASSPQKPGTAYGYTFGSGTRLTVV.

The chain recombines TRBV2 with TRBJ1-2; D is possibly TRBD1 (6 bases). The CDR3 has 14 residues. Trimming cost V 3 bases and J 0 bases, with 8 bases left between them. Per germline, CDR1 SNHLY and CDR2 FYNNEI. CDR3 protein: CASSDWTANYGYTF. CDR3 bases: TGTGCCAGCAGTGACTGGACAGCTAACTATGGCTACACCTTC.

V and J are TRBV6-5 and TRBJ1-2, with 7 bases matching TRBD1. The ends lost 3 bases at V and 4 bases at J; junction bases unmatched: 5. The CDR3 has 14 residues. Germline values: CDR1 MNHEY, CDR2 SVGAGI. The CDR3 coding sequence is TGTGCCAGCAGTTATGCAGGGGGAACCTATGGCTACACCTTC. The encoded protein is CASSYAGGTYGYTF.

The rearrangement uses TRBV7-2 and TRBJ2-3; no definite D call. This CDR3 spans 11 amino acids. V was pared by 0 bases and J by 5 bases, with 0 bases between. Germline V gene sequence: CDR1 SGHTA, CDR2 FQGNSA. CDR3 protein: CASSLADTQYF. The CDR3 nucleotides read TGTGCCAGCAGCTTAGCAGATACGCAGTATTTT.

V is TRBV5-1 and J is TRBJ2-7, with D maybe TRBD1 (6 bases). Between the trimmed V and J ends, which lost 4 bases and 6 bases, there was a span of 11 bases. The germline gives CDR1 SGHRS, CDR2 YFSETQ. The CDR3 is 12 amino acids. The CDR3 DNA is TGCGCCAGCAGCCAACAGGGAATCGAGCAGTACTTC. It encodes CASSQQGIEQYF.

This clone has just one count. The CDR3 bases are TGTGCCAGCAGCAGGTGGGGGACAGGGACCTACGAGCAGTACTTC. It codes for CASSRWGTGTYEQYF. This chain connects TRBV7-2 to TRBJ2-7; 9 bases map to TRBD1. This CDR3 contains 15 residues. Trimming at V came to 5 bases and at J to 2 bases, leaving 7 bases not matched to a gene. Germline lookup yields CDR1 SGHTA and CDR2 FQGNSA.

This clone showed up just once. J is TRBJ2-2 and V is TRBV2, with a possible D match to TRBD2 (5 bases). The length of the CDR3 is 14 residues. Germline V gives CDR1 SNHLY, CDR2 FYNNEI. V was shortened by 5 bases and J by 5 bases, with 12 bases between the two germline ends. Here the CDR3 reads CASSRSSATGELFF. For the CDR3, the DNA is TGTGCCAGCAGTAGAAGTAGCGCAACCGGGGAGCTGTTTTTT.

The chain uses TRBV18 and TRBJ2-1; 7 positions agree with TRBD2. The CDR3 totals 13 residues. Losses at the gene ends were 1 base for V and 9 bases for J; bases not matched to a gene: 3. Germline CDR1 KGHSH, CDR2 LQKENI. The CDR3 reads CASSPRGGGEQFF. DNA for the CDR3: TGTGCCAGCTCACCACGGGGGGGAGGTGAGCAGTTCTTC.